This T cell receptor beta chain was sequenced for a study of blood T cell repertoires in COVID-19. In the study's own analysis: Estimated nucleated cell counts came from reference gene primer amplification. Using immunoSEQ multiplex PCR, the repertoire was profiled, and TCRdb retains in-frame clones only, with some absent. That table supplies the V and J calls and clone size; D and trimming were determined from the DNA. This table holds about 180,000 clones, roughly 87% found once. This CDR3 has 14 amino acids. Germline V lookup: CDR1 SEHNR, CDR2 FQNEAQ (reference sequence). V shed 5 bases and J 3 bases; nucleotides not matched to a gene: 7.

Sequenced: PBMCs or T cells enriched from blood (not recorded which). This receptor was taken from a woman aged 45 to 65 who had recovered from COVID-19. This sequence joins TRBV7-9 and TRBJ2-7, with TRBD2 identical over 7 bases. CDR3 sequence: CASSGSGTRYEQYF. CDR3 nucleotide sequence: TGTGCCAGCAGCGGAAGCGGGACTCGCTACGAGCAGTACTTC.